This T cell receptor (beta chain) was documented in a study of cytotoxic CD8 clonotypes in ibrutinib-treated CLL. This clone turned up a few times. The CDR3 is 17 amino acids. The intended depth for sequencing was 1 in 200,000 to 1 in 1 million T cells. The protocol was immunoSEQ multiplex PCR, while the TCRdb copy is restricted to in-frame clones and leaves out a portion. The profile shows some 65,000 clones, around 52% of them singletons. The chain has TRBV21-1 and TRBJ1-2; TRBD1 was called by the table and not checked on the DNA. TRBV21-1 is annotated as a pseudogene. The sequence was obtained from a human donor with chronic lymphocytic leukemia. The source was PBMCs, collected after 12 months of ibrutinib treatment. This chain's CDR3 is CASSKDRTGPANYGYTF. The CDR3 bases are TGTGCCAGCAGCAAAGACAGGACAGGGCCAGCTAACTATGGCTACACCTTC.